This T cell receptor (beta chain) emerged from a study of neurological immune-mediated disorders. The unsorted libraries were prepared from 2 million PBMCs (stored at -80 C). General study results and limits: A possible signature appeared as one related-CDR3 cluster, in which phylogenetic grouping placed the repertoires of 18 of 34 multiple sclerosis patients.

This clonotype appeared many times. The antigen remains undetermined. Whenever a sequencing run was performed, it yielded over 190 million TCR-beta sequences from 15-18 subjects. TCRdb used MiXCR to reprocess the 5' RACE reads, holding one entry per CDR3 protein. The sample shows around 67,000 distinct CDR3 sequences, around 5.2% of them seen only once. CDR1 and CDR2 from the germline V gene are SGHTA and FQGNSA. This CDR3 contains 12 residues. The germline V and J ends were trimmed by 8 bases and 10 bases, with 12 bases remaining between them. Sequencing was carried out using PBMCs. V gene TRBV7-2 combines with J gene TRBJ1-6; D may be TRBD1 (6 bases). This TCR came from a man aged 18 to 30 with multiple sclerosis. The CDR3 sequence: CASGQQGSPLHF. The CDR3 DNA is TGTGCCAGCGGACAACAGGGCTCACCCCTCCACTTT.